This TCR beta chain was sequenced during a study of T and B cells in COVID-19 patients. Study information: Active-infection patients were older, median around 62 years, than recovered patients, median around 30 years. Critical illness requiring mechanical ventilation or extracorporeal membrane oxygenation affected three fifths of the roughly 20 active-infection patients.

Blood genomic DNA input for TRB amplification was 250-500 ng. BIOMED2 TRB-A/B primer pools were used in multiplex TRB PCR. TCRdb passed the multiplex PCR reads through MiXCR, listing each CDR3 protein once. The profile shows about 7,800 distinct CDR3 sequences, 35% to 45% of them singletons. The length of the CDR3 is 14 residues. CDR1 and CDR2 from the germline V gene are SGHTA and FQGNSA. V was trimmed by 8 bases and J by 5 bases, leaving 18 bases between them. Whole-study findings and limits: Sorted SARS-CoV-2-responsive or tetramer+ T cells and CD4+, regulatory and CD8+ subsets were not yet sequenced.

This clonotype has just a few counts. Its antigen remains unidentified. The J gene is TRBJ2-5, the V gene TRBV7-2; D might be TRBD2 (5 bases). The clonotype comes from a human donor who had recovered from COVID-19. Sequences were obtained from blood. Here the CDR3 reads CASGSVRGPETQYF. The CDR3 DNA reads as TGTGCCAGCGGCTCTGTTCGGGGTCCGGAGACCCAGTACTTC.